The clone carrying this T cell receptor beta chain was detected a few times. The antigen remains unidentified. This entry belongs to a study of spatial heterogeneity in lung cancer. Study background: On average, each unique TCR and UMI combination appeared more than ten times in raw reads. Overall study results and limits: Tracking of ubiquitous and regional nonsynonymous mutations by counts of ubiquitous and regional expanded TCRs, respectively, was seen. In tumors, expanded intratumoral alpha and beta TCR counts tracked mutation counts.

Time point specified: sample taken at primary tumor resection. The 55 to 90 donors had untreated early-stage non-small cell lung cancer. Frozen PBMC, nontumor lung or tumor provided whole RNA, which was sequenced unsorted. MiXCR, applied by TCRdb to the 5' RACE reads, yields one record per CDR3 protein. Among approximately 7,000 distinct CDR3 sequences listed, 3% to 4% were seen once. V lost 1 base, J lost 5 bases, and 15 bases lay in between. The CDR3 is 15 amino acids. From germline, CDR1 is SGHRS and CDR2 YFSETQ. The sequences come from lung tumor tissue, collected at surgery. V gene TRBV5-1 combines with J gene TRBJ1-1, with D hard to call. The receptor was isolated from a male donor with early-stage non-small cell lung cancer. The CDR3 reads CASSLKKEIGTEAFF. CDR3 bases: TGCGCCAGCAGCTTGAAAAAGGAAATAGGTACTGAAGCTTTCTTT.